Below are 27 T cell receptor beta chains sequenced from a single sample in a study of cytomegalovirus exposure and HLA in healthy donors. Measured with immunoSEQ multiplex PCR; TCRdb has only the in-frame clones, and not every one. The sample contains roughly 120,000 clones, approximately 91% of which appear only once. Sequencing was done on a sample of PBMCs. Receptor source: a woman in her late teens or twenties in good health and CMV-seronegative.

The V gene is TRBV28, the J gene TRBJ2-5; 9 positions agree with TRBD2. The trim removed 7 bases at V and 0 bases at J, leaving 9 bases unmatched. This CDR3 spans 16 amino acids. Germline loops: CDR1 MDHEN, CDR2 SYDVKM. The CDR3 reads CASTSPASGDQETQYF. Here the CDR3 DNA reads TGTGCCAGCACCTCTCCAGCTAGCGGGGACCAAGAGACCCAGTACTTC.

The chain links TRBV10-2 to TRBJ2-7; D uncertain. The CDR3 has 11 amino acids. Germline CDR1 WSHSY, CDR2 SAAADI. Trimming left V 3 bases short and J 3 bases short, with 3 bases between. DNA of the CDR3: TGCGCCAGCAGTGATAGCTACGAGCAGTACTTC. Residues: CASSDSYEQYF.

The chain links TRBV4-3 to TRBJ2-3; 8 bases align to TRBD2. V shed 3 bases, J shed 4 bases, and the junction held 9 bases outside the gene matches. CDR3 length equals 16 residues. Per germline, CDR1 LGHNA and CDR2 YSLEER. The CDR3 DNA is TGCGCCAGCAGCCAGAGACCGGGACTAGTCCCAGATACGCAGTATTTT. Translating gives CASSQRPGLVPDTQYF.

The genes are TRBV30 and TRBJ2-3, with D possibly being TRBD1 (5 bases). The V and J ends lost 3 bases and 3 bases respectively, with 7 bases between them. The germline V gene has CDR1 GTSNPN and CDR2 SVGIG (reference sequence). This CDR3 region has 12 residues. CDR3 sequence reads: CAWSRETDTQYF. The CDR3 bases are TGTGCCTGGAGCAGGGAAACAGATACGCAGTATTTT.

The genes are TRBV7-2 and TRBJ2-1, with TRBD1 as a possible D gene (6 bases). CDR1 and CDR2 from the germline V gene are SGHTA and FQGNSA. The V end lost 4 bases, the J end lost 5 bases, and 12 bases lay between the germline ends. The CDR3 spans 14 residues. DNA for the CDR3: TGTGCCAGCAGCTCCTCCCGGGACAACAATGAGCAGTTCTTC. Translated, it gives CASSSSRDNNEQFF.

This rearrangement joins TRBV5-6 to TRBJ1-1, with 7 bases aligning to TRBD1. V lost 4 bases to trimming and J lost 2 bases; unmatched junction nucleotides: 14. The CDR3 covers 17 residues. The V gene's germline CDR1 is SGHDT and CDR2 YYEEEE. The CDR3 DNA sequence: TGTGCCAGCAGCCGACTGCTGAAGGGGGCCCTTAACACTGAAGCTTTCTTT. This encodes CASSRLLKGALNTEAFF.

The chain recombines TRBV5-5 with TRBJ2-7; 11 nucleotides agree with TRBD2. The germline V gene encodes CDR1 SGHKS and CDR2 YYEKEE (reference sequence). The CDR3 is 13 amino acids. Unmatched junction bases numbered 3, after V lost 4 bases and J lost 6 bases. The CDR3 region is CASSPGLAAEQYF. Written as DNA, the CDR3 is TGTGCCAGCAGCCCGGGACTAGCGGCCGAGCAGTACTTC. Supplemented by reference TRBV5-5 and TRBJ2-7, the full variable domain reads DAGVTQSPTHLIKTRGQQVTLRCSPISGHKSVSWYQQVLGQGPQFIFQYYEKEERGRGNFPDRFSARQFPNYSSELNVNALLLGDSALYLCASSPGLAAEQYFGPGTRLTVT.

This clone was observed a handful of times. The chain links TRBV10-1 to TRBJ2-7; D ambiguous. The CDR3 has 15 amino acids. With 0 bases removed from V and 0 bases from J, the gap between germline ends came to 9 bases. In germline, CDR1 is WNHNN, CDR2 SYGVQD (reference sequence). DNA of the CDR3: TGCGCCAGCAGTGAGTCGAAAGCCGACTCCTACGAGCAGTACTTC. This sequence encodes CASSESKADSYEQYF.

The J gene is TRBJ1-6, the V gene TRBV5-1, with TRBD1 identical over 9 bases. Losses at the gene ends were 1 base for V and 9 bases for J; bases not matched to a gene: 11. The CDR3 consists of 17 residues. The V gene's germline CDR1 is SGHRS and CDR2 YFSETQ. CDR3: CASSLTRQGVNSSPLHF. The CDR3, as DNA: TGCGCCAGCAGCTTGACCCGACAGGGGGTGAATTCTTCACCCCTCCACTTT.

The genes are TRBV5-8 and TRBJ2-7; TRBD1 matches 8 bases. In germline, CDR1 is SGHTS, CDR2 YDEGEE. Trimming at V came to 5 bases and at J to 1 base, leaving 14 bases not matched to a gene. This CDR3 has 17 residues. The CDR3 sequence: CASRVNSVTGGSYEQYF. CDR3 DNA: TGTGCCAGCAGGGTTAATTCTGTAACAGGGGGATCCTACGAGCAGTACTTC.

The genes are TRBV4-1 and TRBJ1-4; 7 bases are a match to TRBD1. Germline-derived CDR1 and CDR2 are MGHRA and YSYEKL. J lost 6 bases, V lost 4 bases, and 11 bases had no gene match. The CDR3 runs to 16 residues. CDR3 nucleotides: TGCGCCAGCAGCCCCACCGGGACAGCGGCGGATGAAAAACTGTTTTTT. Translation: CASSPTGTAADEKLFF.

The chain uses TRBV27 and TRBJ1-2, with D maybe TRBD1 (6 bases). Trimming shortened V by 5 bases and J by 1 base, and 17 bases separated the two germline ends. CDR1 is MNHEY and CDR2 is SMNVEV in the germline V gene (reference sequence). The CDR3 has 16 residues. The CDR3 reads CASSPTGVQFNYGYTF. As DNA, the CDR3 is TGTGCCAGCAGTCCGACAGGAGTACAATTTAACTATGGCTACACCTTC.

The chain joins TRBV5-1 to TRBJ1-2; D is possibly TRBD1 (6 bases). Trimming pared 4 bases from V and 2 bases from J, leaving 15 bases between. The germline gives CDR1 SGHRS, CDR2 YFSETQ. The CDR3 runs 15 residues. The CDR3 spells CASSPRRGANYGYTF. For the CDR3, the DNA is TGCGCCAGCAGCCCCCGCCGGGGGGCCAACTATGGCTACACCTTC. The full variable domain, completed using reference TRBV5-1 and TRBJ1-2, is KAGVTQTPRYLIKTRGQQVTLSCSPISGHRSVSWYQQTPGQGLQFLFEYFSETQRNKGNFPGRFSGRQFSNSRSEMNVSTLELGDSALYLCASSPRRGANYGYTFGSGTRLTVV.

CDR3 bases: TGTGCCTGGAGTTCAGGACAGGGTGAACAGCCCCAGCATTTT. This translates into CAWSSGQGEQPQHF. The chain links TRBV30 to TRBJ1-5, with 8 positions matching TRBD1. The germline V gene has CDR1 GTSNPN and CDR2 SVGIG (reference sequence). The CDR3 contains 14 residues. With V trimmed by 2 bases and J by 7 bases, 7 bases remained unmatched.

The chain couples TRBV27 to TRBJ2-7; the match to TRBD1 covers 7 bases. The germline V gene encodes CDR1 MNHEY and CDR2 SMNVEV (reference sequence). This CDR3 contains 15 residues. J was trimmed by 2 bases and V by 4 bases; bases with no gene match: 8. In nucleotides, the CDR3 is TGTGCCAGCAGTTCACGACCGACAGGGCCCTACGAGCAGTACTTC. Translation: CASSSRPTGPYEQYF.

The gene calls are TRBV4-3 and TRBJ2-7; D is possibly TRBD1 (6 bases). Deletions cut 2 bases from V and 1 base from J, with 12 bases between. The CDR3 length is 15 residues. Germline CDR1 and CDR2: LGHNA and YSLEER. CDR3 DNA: TGCGCCAGCAGCCAAAATGCAAGGGGGTCCTACGAGCAGTACTTC. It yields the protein CASSQNARGSYEQYF.

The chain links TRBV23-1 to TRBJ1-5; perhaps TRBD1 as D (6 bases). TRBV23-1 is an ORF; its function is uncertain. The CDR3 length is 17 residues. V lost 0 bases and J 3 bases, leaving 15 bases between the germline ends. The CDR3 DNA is TGCGCCAGCAGTCAATCCCAGGACAGCCCCTACAATCAGCCCCAGCATTTT. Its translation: CASSQSQDSPYNQPQHF.

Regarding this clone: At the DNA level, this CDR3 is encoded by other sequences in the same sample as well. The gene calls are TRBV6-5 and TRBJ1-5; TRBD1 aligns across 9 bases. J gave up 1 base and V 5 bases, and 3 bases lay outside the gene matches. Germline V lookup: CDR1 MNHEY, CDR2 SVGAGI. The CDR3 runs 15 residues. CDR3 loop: CASSHGTGSNQPQHF. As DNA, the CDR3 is TGTGCCAGCAGTCACGGGACAGGGAGCAATCAGCCCCAGCATTTT.

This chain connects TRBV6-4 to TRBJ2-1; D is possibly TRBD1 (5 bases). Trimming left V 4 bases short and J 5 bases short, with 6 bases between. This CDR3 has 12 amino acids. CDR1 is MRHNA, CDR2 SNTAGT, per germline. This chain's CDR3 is CASSGRDNEQFF. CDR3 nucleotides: TGTGCCAGCAGTGGCAGGGACAATGAGCAGTTCTTC.

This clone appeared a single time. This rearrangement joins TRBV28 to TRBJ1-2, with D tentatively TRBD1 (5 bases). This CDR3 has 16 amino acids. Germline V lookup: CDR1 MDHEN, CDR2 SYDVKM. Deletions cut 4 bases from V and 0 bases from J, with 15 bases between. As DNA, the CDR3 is TGTGCCAGCAGTTCGGCCAAGGGGATAGCTAACTATGGCTACACCTTC. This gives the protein CASSSAKGIANYGYTF.

The CDR3 region is CAASWGEEVQFF. In DNA form, the CDR3 reads TGTGCCGCGAGCTGGGGAGAGGAGGTGCAGTTCTTC. This chain connects TRBV15 to TRBJ2-1; perhaps TRBD2 as D (5 bases). The CDR3 runs to 12 residues. V lost 11 bases and J lost 12, with 20 bases in between. Germline CDR1 LNHNV, CDR2 YYDKDF (reference sequence).

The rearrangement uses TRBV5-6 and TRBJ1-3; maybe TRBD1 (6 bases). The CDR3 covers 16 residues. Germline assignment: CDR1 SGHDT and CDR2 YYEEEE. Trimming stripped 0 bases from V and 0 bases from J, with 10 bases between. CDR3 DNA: TGTGCCAGCAGCTTGGGCTCGACAGGCTCTGGAAACACCATATATTTT. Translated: CASSLGSTGSGNTIYF. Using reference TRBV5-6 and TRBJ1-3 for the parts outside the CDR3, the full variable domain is DAGVTQSPTHLIKTRGQQVTLRCSPKSGHDTVSWYQQALGQGPQFIFQYYEEEERQRGNFPDRFSGHQFPNYSSELNVNALLLGDSALYLCASSLGSTGSGNTIYFGEGSWLTVV.

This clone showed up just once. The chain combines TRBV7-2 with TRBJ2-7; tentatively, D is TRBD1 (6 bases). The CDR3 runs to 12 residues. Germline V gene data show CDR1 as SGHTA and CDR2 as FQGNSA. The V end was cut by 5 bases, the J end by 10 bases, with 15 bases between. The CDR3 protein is CASSMDSNSQYF. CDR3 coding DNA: TGTGCCAGCAGCATGGACAGCAACTCTCAGTACTTC.

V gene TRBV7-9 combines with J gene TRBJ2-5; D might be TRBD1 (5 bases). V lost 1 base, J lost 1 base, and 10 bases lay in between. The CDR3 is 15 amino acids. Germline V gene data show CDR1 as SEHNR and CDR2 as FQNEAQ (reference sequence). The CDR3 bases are TGTGCCAGCAGCTTAGGACAGAACCCCCAAGAGACCCAGTACTTC. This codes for CASSLGQNPQETQYF.

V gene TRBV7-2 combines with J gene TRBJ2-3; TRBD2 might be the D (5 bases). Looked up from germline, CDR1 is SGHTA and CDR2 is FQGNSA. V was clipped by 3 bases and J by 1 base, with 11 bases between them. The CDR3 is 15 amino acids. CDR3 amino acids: CASSFDSRGTDTQYF. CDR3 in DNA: TGTGCCAGCAGCTTCGACTCGCGGGGCACAGATACGCAGTATTTT.

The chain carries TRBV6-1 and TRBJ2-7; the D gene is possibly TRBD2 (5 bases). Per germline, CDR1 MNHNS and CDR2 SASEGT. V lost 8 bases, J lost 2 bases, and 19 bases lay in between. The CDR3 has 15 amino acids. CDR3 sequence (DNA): TGTGCCAGCTTGACCACTAGATTTTTCGCCTACGAGCAGTACTTC. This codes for CASLTTRFFAYEQYF.

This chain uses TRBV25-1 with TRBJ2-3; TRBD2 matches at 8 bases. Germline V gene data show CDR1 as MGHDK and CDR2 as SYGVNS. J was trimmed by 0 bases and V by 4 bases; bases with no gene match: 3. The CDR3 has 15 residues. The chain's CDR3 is CASSAGGGSTDTQYF. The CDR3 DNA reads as TGTGCCAGCAGTGCCGGGGGGGGTAGCACAGATACGCAGTATTTT.